The rows below give T cell receptor beta chains drawn from one sample of a study of blood T cell repertoires in COVID-19. Some clones are missing from TCRdb's copy, which holds only in-frame ones; the method was immunoSEQ multiplex PCR. The data show fewer than 50,000 clones, around 80% seen once. The sample comprised peripheral blood. The receptors originated from a human donor in a cohort sampled during active COVID-19. Both conserved end residues are part of each CDR3. Fields, in order: J gene, V gene, clone size, D gene, CDR3 protein, CDR3 DNA. A D gene is named only where the DNA matches it firmly. Clone size is stated in some rows and not others, as once, few, many or a class when expanded.

TRBJ1-3 TRBV18 . . CASSPPRTDSGNTIYF TGTGCCAGCTCACCGCCCCGGACTGACTCTGGAAACACCATATATTTT
TRBJ2-4 TRBV19 . . CASSIAGAGTKNIQYF TGTGCCAGTAGTATTGCAGGGGCAGGGACCAAAAACATTCAGTACTTC
TRBJ1-6 TRBV30 . TRBD1 CASGEAGGSPLHF TGTGCCTCAGGGGAGGCAGGGGGATCACCCCTCCACTTT
TRBJ1-3 TRBV6-5 . . CASNSQGSGNTIYF TGTGCCAGCAACTCCCAGGGCTCTGGAAACACCATATATTTT
TRBJ2-2 TRBV9 . . CASSEQGWAGELFF TGTGCCAGCAGCGAACAGGGTTGGGCCGGGGAGCTGTTTTTT
TRBJ2-1 TRBV7-3 . TRBD2 CASSQTSGRFANEQFF TGTGCCAGCAGCCAGACTAGCGGGAGGTTTGCCAATGAGCAGTTCTTC
TRBJ1-2 TRBV5-4 . TRBD1 CASSDRDRSQGYTF TGTGCCAGCAGCGATCGGGACAGGAGTCAGGGCTACACCTTC
TRBJ2-5 TRBV2 . TRBD2 CASSLGLGQETQYF TGTGCCAGCAGCCTAGGACTAGGCCAAGAGACCCAGTACTTC
TRBJ2-3 TRBV30 . TRBD2 CAWSRAGGGDTQYF TGTGCCTGGAGTAGAGCGGGAGGAGGAGATACGCAGTATTTT
TRBJ1-1 TRBV28 . TRBD1 CASSSPAGGRYTEAFF TGTGCCAGCAGTTCGCCCGCAGGGGGCAGGTACACTGAAGCTTTCTTT
TRBJ2-5 TRBV7-9 . TRBD2 CASSRAGGWQETQYF TGTGCCAGCAGCCGAGCGGGAGGTTGGCAAGAGACCCAGTACTTC
TRBJ2-7 TRBV5-1 once . CASSLEAAVPASEQYF TGCGCCAGCAGCTTGGAAGCGGCCGTACCCGCCTCCGAGCAGTACTTC
TRBJ1-2 TRBV5-6 . . CASSPDRISGYGYTF TGTGCCAGCAGCCCCGACAGGATAAGTGGCTATGGCTACACCTTC
TRBJ2-3 TRBV19 . TRBD2 CASSTQREGLGDTQYF TGTGCCAGTAGTACGCAGCGGGAGGGCCTTGGAGATACGCAGTATTTT
TRBJ1-1 TRBV29-1 . . CSVEGQPNTEAFF TGCAGCGTTGAAGGGCAACCGAACACTGAAGCTTTCTTT
TRBJ2-5 TRBV7-9 few TRBD1 CASSLATGAETQYF TGTGCCAGCAGCTTAGCGACAGGGGCAGAGACCCAGTACTTC
TRBJ2-1 TRBV4-1 . . CASSQAQFSYNEQFF TGCGCCAGCAGCCAAGCCCAGTTTTCCTACAATGAGCAGTTCTTC
TRBJ1-2 TRBV6-5 once . CASSYQGTANYGYTF TGTGCCAGCAGTTATCAGGGAACAGCTAACTATGGCTACACCTTC
TRBJ1-6 TRBV6-5 . . CASRSRGVEGSPLHF TGTGCCAGCAGGAGCCGTGGGGTAGAGGGCTCACCCCTCCACTTT
TRBJ1-2 TRBV6-5 . TRBD1 CASRKGASGYTF TGTGCCAGCAGAAAGGGGGCAAGCGGCTACACCTTC
TRBJ1-2 TRBV6-2/TRBV6-3 . . CASNPRNRGHPTF TGTGCCAGCAACCCTAGGAACCGGGGACACCCCACCTTC
TRBJ2-7 TRBV3-1/TRBV3-2 once TRBD2 CASSQVLSGSQTYEQYF TGTGCCAGCAGCCAAGTATTGAGCGGGAGCCAGACCTACGAGCAGTACTTC
TRBJ2-7 TRBV11-3 . TRBD1 CASQGAGGEQYF TGTGCCAGTCAGGGGGCCGGAGGCGAGCAGTACTTC
TRBJ2-5 TRBV11-2 . TRBD1 CASSPGTGGTETQYF TGTGCCAGCAGCCCCGGGACAGGGGGAACAGAGACCCAGTACTTC
TRBJ2-5 TRBV7-9 . TRBD2 CASSTLAGVGETQYF TGTGCCAGCAGCACACTAGCGGGAGTGGGGGAGACCCAGTACTTC
TRBJ2-1 TRBV11-2 . TRBD1 CASSLVYPGGGRNEQFF TGTGCCAGCAGCTTAGTTTATCCAGGGGGCGGCAGGAATGAGCAGTTCTTC
TRBJ2-5 TRBV25-1 . . CASSSPGYPPETQYF TGTGCCAGCAGTTCCCCAGGGTACCCCCCAGAGACCCAGTACTTC
TRBJ2-3 TRBV11-2 . TRBD1 CASSLPDRGSDTQYF TGTGCCAGCAGCTTACCGGACAGGGGGTCAGATACGCAGTATTTT
TRBJ2-2 TRBV24-1 . TRBD1 CATSGGQGTTGELFF TGTGCCACCAGTGGGGGACAGGGGACCACCGGGGAGCTGTTTTTT
TRBJ2-3 TRBV4-2 . . CASSQDRGFTDTQYF TGTGCCAGCAGCCAAGATAGAGGGTTCACAGATACGCAGTATTTT
TRBJ2-5 TRBV11-3 . TRBD1 CASSSGTGGPGGTQYF TGTGCCAGCAGCTCCGGGACAGGGGGCCCCGGTGGGACCCAGTACTTC
TRBJ2-1 TRBV11-3 . . CASSLDAGYEQFF TGTGCCAGCAGCTTAGATGCGGGATACGAGCAGTTCTTC
TRBJ2-3 TRBV5-1 . TRBD2 CASSLLGTSGRASYDYGTDTQYF TGCGCCAGCAGCTTACTCGGGACTAGCGGGAGGGCCAGCTACGACTACGGCACAGATACGCAGTATTTT
TRBJ2-2 TRBV20-1 . TRBD1 CSASKGAGELFF TGCAGTGCTAGTAAGGGGGCGGGGGAGCTGTTTTTT
TRBJ1-5 TRBV7-8 . TRBD1 CASSNSWDRGRLEWSNQPQHF TGTGCCAGCAGCAACAGTTGGGACAGGGGGCGTCTGGAGTGGAGCAATCAGCCCCAGCATTTT
TRBJ2-1 TRBV2 few TRBD2 CASRRDLGGYEQFF TGTGCCAGCAGAAGGGACCTCGGGGGGTATGAGCAGTTCTTC
TRBJ2-4 TRBV18 once . CASSPADGKNIQYF TGTGCCAGCTCACCGGCAGATGGCAAAAACATTCAGTACTTC
TRBJ1-1 TRBV28 . . CASSLDSESTEAFF TGTGCCAGCAGTTTAGACTCCGAGAGCACTGAAGCTTTCTTT
TRBJ2-6 TRBV6-1 . . CASSESGANVLTF TGTGCCAGCAGTGAGAGTGGGGCCAACGTCCTGACTTTC
TRBJ2-3 TRBV19 . TRBD1 CASSIAQGSTDTQYF TGTGCCAGTAGTATAGCACAGGGGAGCACAGATACGCAGTATTTT
TRBJ2-1 TRBV5-1 . . CASSLASQGNEQFF TGCGCCAGCAGCTTGGCAAGTCAGGGCAATGAGCAGTTCTTC
TRBJ1-1 TRBV24-1 . . CATSPGTINTEAFF TGTGCCACCAGCCCCGGGACAATTAACACTGAAGCTTTCTTT
TRBJ2-5 TRBV7-2 . TRBD2 CASRGGRLAEIRETQYF TGTGCCAGCCGGGGGGGGCGACTAGCAGAGATAAGGGAGACCCAGTACTTC
TRBJ2-3 TRBV2 . . CASSIQGYTDTQYF TGTGCCAGCAGTATCCAGGGTTACACAGATACGCAGTATTTT
TRBJ2-1 TRBV7-6 . TRBD2 CASSLVGTSGRGEQFF TGTGCCAGCAGCTTAGTGGGGACTAGCGGGAGAGGTGAGCAGTTCTTC
TRBJ1-1 TRBV20-1 few . CSASGGDGTFF TGCAGTGCTAGTGGGGGGGACGGAACTTTCTTT
TRBJ1-1 TRBV6-5 . TRBD1 CASSYATGDTEAFF TGTGCCAGCAGTTACGCGACAGGGGACACTGAAGCTTTCTTT
TRBJ1-1 TRBV18 . . CASSPSGIGEAFF TGTGCCAGCTCACCGTCCGGTATTGGTGAAGCTTTCTTT
TRBJ2-7 TRBV19 . . CASSIGGNTYEQYF TGTGCCAGTAGTATTGGCGGGAATACCTACGAGCAGTACTTC
TRBJ2-2 TRBV18 . . CASSTRSGELFF TGTGCCAGCTCAACGCGGAGCGGGGAGCTGTTTTTT
TRBJ2-7 TRBV9 . . CASSDTPGEQYF TGTGCCAGCAGCGATACACCAGGGGAGCAGTACTTC
TRBJ2-3 TRBV13 . . CASSLDSDTQYF TGTGCCAGCAGCTTAGACTCAGATACGCAGTATTTT
TRBJ2-5 TRBV28 . . CASSAPSGGQETQYF TGTGCCAGCAGTGCCCCCTCAGGGGGGCAAGAGACCCAGTACTTC
TRBJ2-3 TRBV7-9 . . CASSLEGSTDTQYF TGTGCCAGCAGCTTAGAGGGGTCCACAGATACGCAGTATTTT
TRBJ2-5 TRBV27 . . CASSLRWAMETQYF TGTGCCAGCAGTTTACGATGGGCCATGGAGACCCAGTACTTC